Listed below are T cell receptor beta chains from one sample, sequenced in a study of identical twins. Via MiXCR, TCRdb re-called the 5' RACE reads, giving one row per CDR3 protein. The profile shows 500,000 to 700,000 distinct CDR3 sequences, roughly 6.6% of them singletons. The sample was also linked to a second study, of yellow fever vaccine responses in identical twins.

Source material: PBMCs. The receptors were gathered from a woman aged 18-29 years in good health. Both conserved end residues are trimmed from each CDR3. Fields, in order: V gene, J gene, CDR3 protein.

TRBV29-1	TRBJ2-5	SADVARGTQY
TRBV14	TRBJ2-1	ASSQDQASGRQQF
TRBV28	TRBJ1-1	ASSSKTGPTAEAF
TRBV2	TRBJ1-6	AGGQENSPLH
TRBV7-6	TRBJ2-3	ASSLEPAGPGSTDTQY
TRBV12-3/TRBV12-4	TRBJ2-1	ASSFLTEEQF
TRBV14	TRBJ1-1	ASSPTRGGGTEAF
TRBV12-3/TRBV12-4	TRBJ2-7	ASSYPNRGFHEQY
TRBV12-3/TRBV12-4	TRBJ2-5	ASTAGPGETQY
TRBV12-3/TRBV12-4	TRBJ2-1	ASSYQGNQGEQF
TRBV7-8	TRBJ1-3	ASSLAAVDSGNTIY
TRBV25-1	TRBJ1-3	ASSEQPGQGPGNTIY
TRBV20-1	TRBJ1-2	SARSTGQGPYGYT
TRBV9	TRBJ2-1	ASSVEPVLGPF
TRBV4-1	TRBJ1-5	ASSLMGANQPQH
TRBV4-2	TRBJ1-4	ASSQDLRDAWEKLF
TRBV3-1	TRBJ2-2	ASSPGGRQGGELF
TRBV29-1	TRBJ2-5	SVLASGSRETQY
TRBV3-1	TRBJ2-7	ASSQEGNRDPYEQY
TRBV27	TRBJ1-2	ASSLDPCDRGPSVWGYT
TRBV6-1	TRBJ2-2	ASRPPGAPTYGELF
TRBV28	TRBJ2-1	ASSPEDRIYNEQF
TRBV2	TRBJ2-3	ASSWTSGSADTQY
TRBV25-1	TRBJ2-1	ASSELDPYNEQF
TRBV20-1	TRBJ2-1	SATSPYSGRGLYEQF
TRBV3-1	TRBJ2-3	ASSPGQGMDTQY
TRBV12-3/TRBV12-4	TRBJ1-1	ASSLVSGTGAEAF
TRBV6-6	TRBJ1-2	ASSYSGTNGYT
TRBV29-1	TRBJ1-2	SVEVGGGGYT
TRBV2	TRBJ2-1	ASRGLMAYNEQF
TRBV7-2	TRBJ2-3	ASSTNGGARGTDTQY
TRBV4-1	TRBJ1-4	ASSSRQGTNEKLF
TRBV4-2	TRBJ1-2	ASSQEDIQYGYT
TRBV4-1	TRBJ2-5	ASSQDLQTKETQY
TRBV7-2	TRBJ2-1	ASRGGGSYNEQF
TRBV29-1	TRBJ2-1	SVVRTRTSGYLEQF
TRBV20-1	TRBJ2-2	SASQGGTGELF
TRBV5-1	TRBJ2-2	ASSLQGNSGELF
TRBV6-5	TRBJ2-3	ASSSYLSLAGGAADTQY
TRBV10-3	TRBJ2-7	AISDTSGSSYEQY
TRBV28	TRBJ2-7	ASSFTIGPAYEQY
TRBV10-3	TRBJ2-1	AIRDRVRNEQF
TRBV29-1	TRBJ1-2	SVPGDPAGYGYT
TRBV6-5	TRBJ1-1	ASSYSEIRGYHTEAF
TRBV12-3/TRBV12-4	TRBJ2-1	ASLRTGASNEQF
TRBV12-3/TRBV12-4	TRBJ2-3	ASSPLALLEDTQY
TRBV7-2	TRBJ2-1	ASSQAWGRGYNEQF
TRBV3-1	TRBJ1-1	ASSWGTPGTEAF
TRBV5-1	TRBJ2-3	ASTNSGGAADTQY
TRBV11-3	TRBJ2-1	ASSQGLAGGSNEQF
TRBV10-1	TRBJ1-2	ASSENRGRGYT
TRBV14	TRBJ1-4	ASSPRYRNEKLF
TRBV7-9	TRBJ2-7	ASSTGLAGGLEQY
TRBV5-1	TRBJ1-1	ASSLAGEGGTEAF
TRBV27	TRBJ2-7	ASGPYEQY